This T cell receptor beta chain was recovered during a study of T-cell reconstitution after alpha-beta-depleted transplantation in children. J was trimmed by 0 bases and V by 6 bases; bases with no gene match: 9. Germline V gene data show CDR1 as SQVTM and CDR2 as ANQGSEA. The CDR3 has 15 residues. Using unique molecular identifiers, the investigators prepared the TCRbeta library. TCRdb fed the PCR reads into MiXCR, producing one record per CDR3 protein. This table has 500,000 or so distinct CDR3 sequences, roughly 33% appearing once. This clonotype was detected only a few times. The TCR sequence derives from a human donor who donated a stem cell graft to a child with aplastic anemia. V usage is TRBV29-1 and J usage is TRBJ2-3, with 7 positions matching TRBD1. The material sequenced was PBMCs from the stem cell graft donor, taken from the stem cell graft. The CDR3: CSVEPDRTSTDTQYF. As DNA, the CDR3 is TGCAGCGTGGAACCGGACAGGACGAGCACAGATACGCAGTATTTT.